The 23 T cell receptor beta chains below were found in one sample sequenced in a study of T cells in women clearing cervical HPV infection. Clones were sequenced by immunoSEQ multiplex PCR, and TCRdb holds only the in-frame ones, with some missing. The sample features roughly 12,000 clones, with roughly a quarter in its top ten. The sequencing input was blood buffy coat. All receptors derive from a woman aged 18 to 69 with a cervical HPV16 infection that either progressed to CIN3+ or cleared (not recorded which).

Comments on this clone: Sequencing ends 3 residues short of the CDR3 end; the germline J gene provides the rest. The chain joins TRBV28 to TRBJ2-7, with 9 bases matching TRBD1. CDR3 length equals 15 residues. Per the germline V gene, CDR1 is MDHEN and CDR2 is SYDVKM. Unmatched junction bases numbered 8, after V lost 5 bases and J lost 3 bases. Partial CDR3 DNA: TGTGCCAGCAGTCCCCACGGGACAGGGATCTACGAG. Translation: CASSPHGTGIYE. The whole CDR3 sequence is CASSPHGTGIYEQYF.

About this clone itself: The read ends 3 residues early relative to the CDR3; the germline J gene fills the gap. This sequence joins TRBV19 and TRBJ1-5, with a weak D call TRBD1 (6 bases). The CDR3 is 16 amino acids. Between the trimmed V and J ends, which lost 10 bases and 3 bases, there was a span of 22 bases. Germline V gene sequence: CDR1 LNHDA, CDR2 SQIVND (reference sequence). The DNA read from the CDR3 is TGTGCCACCGTTCCGGGACATCTTGCAGTCAATCAGCCC. Its translation is CATVPGHLAVNQP. The full CDR3 protein reads CATVPGHLAVNQPQHF. Looking up the rest from reference TRBV19 and TRBJ1-5 gives the full variable domain: DGGITQSPKYLFRKEGQNVTLSCEQNLNHDAMYWYRQDPGQGLRLIYYSQIVNDFQKGDIAEGYSVSREKKESFPLTVTSAQKNPTAFYLCATVPGHLAVNQPQHFGDGTRLSIL.

Turning to this clone: Read data end 3 residues before the CDR3 end; the end is taken from the germline J gene. The chain has TRBV5-1 and TRBJ1-2; 10 bases fit TRBD1. This CDR3 is 13 amino acids long. The germline gives CDR1 SGHRS, CDR2 YFSETQ. Trimming at V came to 7 bases and at J to 4 bases, leaving 4 bases not matched to a gene. The CDR3 DNA, read in part, is TGCGCCAGCGGGACAGGGGTGGCCTATGGC. It specifies CASGTGVAYG. The entire CDR3 protein is CASGTGVAYGYTF.

Points on this clone: The DNA ends 3 residues before the CDR3 does, and the rest of the CDR3 is filled in from the germline J gene. The V and J genes are TRBV19 and TRBJ2-4, with D tentatively TRBD2 (6 bases). The CDR3 spans 13 residues. The germline V gene has CDR1 LNHDA and CDR2 SQIVND (reference sequence). The CDR3 bases that were read are TGTGCCAGTAGTATGCAGGTGGACTATGGT. Protein sequence: CASSMQVDYG. The CDR3 in its entirety is CASSMQVDYGQYF.

As to this clone: The read comes to an end 3 residues before the CDR3 does, leaving the germline J gene to fill in the end. The chain joins TRBV30 to TRBJ1-4; D ambiguous. The CDR3 covers 11 residues. Per germline, CDR1 GTSNPN and CDR2 SVGIG (reference sequence). V was trimmed by 6 bases and J by 6 bases, leaving 8 bases between them. CDR3 DNA (partial): TGTGCCTGTTCAGTATATGAAAAA. Translating gives CACSVYEK. The whole CDR3 sequence is CACSVYEKLFF. The variable domain in full, with the rest retrieved from reference TRBV30 and TRBJ1-4, is SQTIHQWPATLVQPVGSPLSLECTVEGTSNPNLYWYRQAAGRGLQLLFYSVGIGQISSEVPQNLSASRPQDRQFILSSKKLLLSDSGFYLCACSVYEKLFFGSGTQLSVL.

For this clone: The read stops 3 residues short of the end of the CDR3; the missing end is completed from the germline J gene. The chain has TRBV30 and TRBJ2-5; 8 nucleotides line up with TRBD1. The V and J ends lost 2 bases and 1 base, in that order; junction bases with no gene match: 3. Looked up from germline, CDR1 is GTSNPN and CDR2 is SVGIG (reference sequence). This CDR3 region has 14 residues. The DNA read from the CDR3 is TGTGCCTGGAGTCCTACAGGGGGCCAAGAGACC. Protein: CAWSPTGGQET. From start to end, the CDR3 is CAWSPTGGQETQYF.

Of note for this clone: The read finishes 3 residues shy of the CDR3 end, and the germline J gene is used to complete it. The chain employs TRBV5-6 and TRBJ1-2; 7 bases are shared with TRBD1. This CDR3 spans 13 amino acids. Per the germline V gene, CDR1 is SGHDT and CDR2 is YYEEEE. V gave up 0 bases and J gave up 6 bases; unmatched junction bases: 2. The covered CDR3 bases are TGTGCCAGCAGCTTGGACAGGGGTGATGGC. Encoded protein: CASSLDRGDG. The entire CDR3 reads CASSLDRGDGYTF. The variable domain in full, with the rest retrieved from reference TRBV5-6 and TRBJ1-2, is DAGVTQSPTHLIKTRGQQVTLRCSPKSGHDTVSWYQQALGQGPQFIFQYYEEEERQRGNFPDRFSGHQFPNYSSELNVNALLLGDSALYLCASSLDRGDGYTFGSGTRLTVV.

Worth noting for this clone: The CDR3 is cut off 3 residues early in the read; its end comes from the germline J gene. The V call is TRBV19, the J call TRBJ2-7, with 8 bases fitting TRBD1. V lost 7 bases, J lost 5 bases, and 10 bases stayed unmatched. Germline CDR1 is LNHDA and CDR2 is SQIVND (reference sequence). The CDR3 has 14 residues. Partial CDR3 DNA: TGTGCCAGTATGGGACAGGCCCTCCAGGACGAG. Translated, it gives CASMGQALQDE. The whole CDR3 protein is CASMGQALQDEQYF.

Note on this clone: The missing CDR3 end, 3 residues past where the read stops, is filled in from the germline J gene. The V and J genes are TRBV30 and TRBJ1-6, with D unclear. CDR3 length: 13 amino acids. Germline CDR1 and CDR2: GTSNPN and SVGIG (reference sequence). Trimming cost V 5 bases and J 9 bases, with 14 bases left between them. The CDR3 DNA, read in part, is TGTGCCTGGTCTCCCCAGGAAGCTTCACCC. Translated, it gives CAWSPQEASP. The full CDR3 is CAWSPQEASPLHF. Full variable domain (remainder filled in from reference TRBV30 and TRBJ1-6): SQTIHQWPATLVQPVGSPLSLECTVEGTSNPNLYWYRQAAGRGLQLLFYSVGIGQISSEVPQNLSASRPQDRQFILSSKKLLLSDSGFYLCAWSPQEASPLHFGNGTRLTVT.

Concerning this clone itself: The read terminates 3 residues ahead of where the CDR3 ends, so the germline J gene completes it. The J gene is TRBJ2-7, the V gene TRBV2; 9 positions match TRBD2. Germline CDR1 and CDR2: SNHLY and FYNNEI. This CDR3 has 15 amino acids. Trimming removed 2 bases from V and 3 bases from J; junction bases left unmatched: 5. The CDR3 protein is CASSERGGGGYEQYF. The DNA read from the CDR3 is TGTGCCAGCAGTGAAAGGGGCGGGGGGGGCTACGAG. Together with reference TRBV2 and TRBJ2-7, the CDR3 gives the full variable domain: EPEVTQTPSHQVTQMGQEVILRCVPISNHLYFYWYRQILGQKVEFLVSFYNNEISEKSEIFDDQFSVERPDGSNFTLKIRSTKLEDSAMYFCASSERGGGGYEQYFGPGTRLTVT.

For this clone: The missing CDR3 end, 3 residues past where the read stops, is filled in from the germline J gene. This chain links TRBV20-1 with TRBJ1-1; D call uncertain. Germline CDR1 is DFQATT and CDR2 is SNEGSKA (reference sequence). The CDR3 length is 15 residues. V was pared by 0 bases and J by 0 bases, with 11 bases between. CDR3 sequence: CSARDVRVMNTEAFF. CDR3 DNA (partial): TGCAGTGCTAGAGATGTGAGGGTTATGAACACTGAA.

Note on this clone: The CDR3 is cut off 3 residues early in the read; its end comes from the germline J gene. The V call is TRBV20-1, the J call TRBJ2-1; D perhaps matches TRBD1 (6 bases). The CDR3 contains 17 residues. Looked up from germline, CDR1 is DFQATT and CDR2 is SNEGSKA (reference sequence). V shed 0 bases and J shed 8 bases, with 23 bases lying between them. Partial CDR3 DNA: TGCAGTGCTAGAGAAGATAGGGGCCAGGGGAAACTCGATGAG. This encodes CSAREDRGQGKLDE. The full CDR3 is CSAREDRGQGKLDEQFF.

A note on this clone: The read comes to an end 3 residues before the CDR3 does, leaving the germline J gene to fill in the end. The rearrangement joins TRBV5-1 to TRBJ2-5, with 7 bases that match TRBD2. This CDR3 spans 13 amino acids. V dropped 3 bases and J dropped 5; count of bases not matched to a gene: 4. Germline assignment: CDR1 SGHRS and CDR2 YFSETQ. The covered CDR3 bases are TGCGCCAGCAGCTGGGACTATCGGGAGACC. It yields the protein CASSWDYRET. The full CDR3 is CASSWDYRETQYF.

Turning to this clone: The read halts 3 residues ahead of the CDR3 end, with the missing end drawn from the germline J gene. The gene calls are TRBV28 and TRBJ2-5; the match to TRBD2 covers 8 bases. The V gene end was trimmed by 3 bases and the J gene end by 4 bases; junction bases not matched to a gene: 7. The germline CDR1 and CDR2 sequences are MDHEN and SYDVKM. The CDR3 is 15 residues long. Partial CDR3 DNA: TGTGCCAGCAGTTTCCCTGCTAGCGGGTCAGAGACC. This codes for CASSFPASGSET. The whole CDR3 protein is CASSFPASGSETQYF. The whole variable domain, remainder taken from reference TRBV28 and TRBJ2-5, is DVKVTQSSRYLVKRTGEKVFLECVQDMDHENMFWYRQDPGLGLRLIYFSYDVKMKEKGDIPEGYSVSREKKERFSLILESASTNQTSMYLCASSFPASGSETQYFGPGTRLLVL.

A remark on this clone: With the read ending 3 residues before the CDR3 end, the germline J gene is used to fill in that end. The rearrangement joins TRBV28 to TRBJ1-2, with D possibly TRBD1 on 6 matching bases. Germline V gives CDR1 MDHEN, CDR2 SYDVKM. The CDR3 is made up of 13 amino acids. The ends were cut back, 5 bases at V and 6 bases at J, with 13 bases in the middle. The CDR3 loop reads CASSPGVFDGYTF. The sequenced CDR3 bases are TGTGCCAGCAGTCCAGGGGTTTTCGATGGC.

Considering frequency, this clone is large. The CDR3 bases that were read are TGTGCCAGCTCACCTGCAACAGGGCAGAGAGAGACC. Protein sequence: CASSPATGQRET. The complete CDR3 sequence is CASSPATGQRETQYF. The gene calls are TRBV18 and TRBJ2-5, with a weak D call TRBD1 (6 bases). The read terminates 3 residues before the CDR3 end, so the remaining end is supplied by the germline J gene. From germline, CDR1 is KGHSH and CDR2 LQKENI. V was clipped by 3 bases and J by 4 bases, with 15 bases between them. CDR3 length: 15 residues.

On this clone itself: The read stops 3 residues short of the end of the CDR3; the missing end is completed from the germline J gene. This chain uses TRBV20-1 with TRBJ2-1; TRBD2 might be the D (6 bases). CDR3 length equals 13 residues. Trimming removed 6 bases from V and 2 bases from J, with 11 bases in between. The germline V gene has CDR1 DFQATT and CDR2 SNEGSKA (reference sequence). The CDR3 bases that were read are TGCAGTGCGATGCGGGGCGCCTACAATGAG. Amino acid sequence: CSAMRGAYNE. The entire CDR3 protein is CSAMRGAYNEQFF.

Regarding this clone: Sequencing ends 3 residues short of the CDR3 end; the germline J gene provides the rest. This chain connects TRBV5-1 to TRBJ1-1; a possible D gene is TRBD1 (5 bases). The CDR3 loop spans 13 amino acids. Germline CDR1 reads SGHRS; CDR2 reads YFSETQ. The V end was cut by 7 bases, the J end by 5 bases, with 15 bases between. CDR3 protein: CASHGGGWTEAFF. The covered CDR3 bases are TGCGCCAGCCATGGGGGGGGATGGACTGAA.

A note on this clone: The CDR3 end lies 3 residues beyond the end of the read and is filled in from the germline J gene. The chain joins TRBV6-2 or TRBV6-3 to TRBJ1-6; 9 nucleotides line up with TRBD1. Germline CDR1 is MNHEY and CDR2 is SVGEGT. The ends lost 2 bases at V and 9 bases at J; junction bases unmatched: 2. The CDR3 runs to 14 residues. The CDR3 loop reads CASSYPTGGSPLHF. The CDR3 bases that were read are TGTGCCAGCAGTTACCCGACAGGGGGTTCACCC.

In regard to this clone: Read coverage stops 3 residues before the CDR3 terminus; the germline J gene supplies the remainder. The chain links TRBV6-4 to TRBJ2-3, with 10 bases aligning to TRBD2. CDR1 MRHNA and CDR2 SNTAGT come from the germline V gene. Unmatched junction bases numbered 2, after V lost 4 bases and J lost 1 base. The CDR3 runs 15 residues. CDR3 DNA (partial): TGTGCCAGCAGTGGAACTAGCGGGGGCACAGATACG. It is translated as CASSGTSGGTDT. The full CDR3 reads CASSGTSGGTDTQYF.

Of note for this clone: Read coverage stops 3 residues before the CDR3 terminus; the germline J gene supplies the remainder. V is TRBV5-6 and J is TRBJ2-5; D not resolved. Trimming shortened V by 4 bases and J by 4 bases, and 5 bases separated the two germline ends. The CDR3 has 11 residues. Germline V CDR1 and CDR2: SGHDT, YYEEEE. The part of the CDR3 DNA that was read is TGTGCCAGCAGCCTCGTAGAGACC. This encodes CASSLVET. The whole CDR3 sequence is CASSLVETQYF. The complete variable domain, with remaining parts taken from reference TRBV5-6 and TRBJ2-5, reads DAGVTQSPTHLIKTRGQQVTLRCSPKSGHDTVSWYQQALGQGPQFIFQYYEEEERQRGNFPDRFSGHQFPNYSSELNVNALLLGDSALYLCASSLVETQYFGPGTRLLVL.

About this clone: The read is 3 residues too short to cover the CDR3 end, so that end is filled in from the germline J gene. J is TRBJ2-4 and V is TRBV7-9; maybe TRBD2 (6 bases). The germline V gene has CDR1 SEHNR and CDR2 FQNEAQ (reference sequence). The CDR3 runs to 11 residues. The sequenced part of the CDR3 DNA is TGTGCCAGCAGTCCGGACTATGGT. Translation: CASSPDYG. The entire CDR3 sequence reads CASSPDYGQYF.

Worth noting for this clone: The sequenced fragment ends 3 residues before the CDR3 boundary, so the rest is inferred from the germline J gene. This chain connects TRBV30 to TRBJ2-5; TRBD2 agrees at 7 bases. The CDR3 runs to 14 residues. The V gene end was trimmed by 2 bases and the J gene end by 5 bases; junction bases not matched to a gene: 8. Germline V gene sequence: CDR1 GTSNPN, CDR2 SVGIG (reference sequence). The CDR3 sequence: CAWSKGLHTETQYF. The sequenced CDR3 bases are TGTGCCTGGAGTAAGGGACTACATACGGAGACC.